These 10 T cell receptor beta chains were all obtained from the same sample, sequenced in a study of CD8+CD57+ T cells in acquired aplastic anemia. Genomic DNA provided the template from which TCR beta VDJ and CDR3 profiles were obtained. TCRdb called the reads again in MiXCR, with one record for every CDR3 protein. The sample includes under 200,000 distinct CDR3 sequences, 50% to 75% seen only once; the top ten take approximately 44%. The specimen sequenced was sorted CD4+, CD8+, or CD8+CD57+ T cells (not recorded which) from PBMCs. Source of these receptors: a human donor with severe aplastic anemia or a healthy control (not recorded which).

This clonotype was observed a handful of times. The CDR3 protein is CASSSTGVYGYTF. The CDR3 DNA reads TGTGCCAGCAGCTCGACAGGGGTCTATGGCTACACCTTC. The chain combines TRBV7-3 with TRBJ1-2; 8 bases match TRBD1. CDR3 length: 13 residues. After removal of 4 bases from V and 4 bases from J, the junction contained 2 bases not matched to a gene. CDR1 and CDR2 (germline): SGHTA, FQGTGA. Drawing the rest from reference TRBV7-3 and TRBJ1-2, the complete variable domain is GAGVSQTPSNKVTEKGKYVELRCDPISGHTALYWYRQSLGQGPEFLIYFQGTGAADDSGLPNDRFFAVRPEGSVSTLKIQRTERGDSAVYLCASSSTGVYGYTFGSGTRLTVV.

V gene TRBV30 combines with J gene TRBJ2-5, with 13 bases that match TRBD2. Losses at the gene ends were 2 bases for V and 2 bases for J; bases not matched to a gene: 23. The V gene's germline CDR1 is GTSNPN and CDR2 SVGIG (reference sequence). The CDR3 contains 22 residues. As DNA, the CDR3 is TGTGCCTGGAGTCCCCTCTTCTCCGGGACTAGCGGGGTGATCCAACATCAAGAGACCCAGTACTTC. Its translation is CAWSPLFSGTSGVIQHQETQYF.

The J gene is TRBJ2-7, the V gene TRBV9, with D perhaps TRBD1 (6 bases). Germline assignment: CDR1 SGDLS and CDR2 YYNGEE. V was cut by 3 bases and J by 4 bases, with 17 bases left in between. CDR3 length equals 15 residues. CDR3 region: CASSDGTDRFYEQYF. The DNA for the CDR3 is TGTGCCAGCAGCGACGGCACGGACAGATTTTACGAGCAGTACTTC.

The chain carries TRBV28 and TRBJ1-1; D not certain. This CDR3 is 10 amino acids long. V lost 7 bases, J lost 4 bases, and 4 bases lay in between. Germline V gene lookup returns CDR1 MDHEN and CDR2 SYDVKM. The CDR3 sequence: CASMATEAFF. CDR3 nucleotide sequence: TGTGCCAGCATGGCCACTGAAGCTTTCTTT.

V usage is TRBV20-1 and J usage is TRBJ2-1; 11 bases line up with TRBD2. This CDR3 has 14 amino acids. Per germline, CDR1 DFQATT and CDR2 SNEGSKA (reference sequence). With 6 bases clipped from V and 3 bases from J, the junction kept 4 bases outside the gene matches. The CDR3 reads CSALSGGDYNEQFF. In nucleotides, the CDR3 is TGCAGTGCCCTTAGCGGGGGGGACTACAATGAGCAGTTCTTC.

This clonotype was counted at least ten times. Germline is not matched at one junction end, which may reflect a read error. The chain has TRBV7-7 and TRBJ2-2; TRBD1 matches 7 bases. The CDR3 runs to 14 residues. Germline loops: CDR1 SSHAT, CDR2 FNYEAQ (reference sequence). CDR3 DNA: TGTGCTAGCAGCTGGACACAGGGGACCGGGGAGCTGTTTTTT. It encodes CASSWTQGTGELFF.

V is TRBV7-8 and J is TRBJ1-2, with 8 bases that match TRBD1. CDR1 is SGHVS, CDR2 FQNEAQ, per germline. The CDR3 sequence is 15 residues long. Here the CDR3 reads CARVTTGQEFYGYTF. The CDR3 region has the DNA TGTGCTAGAGTTACGACGGGACAGGAATTCTATGGCTACACCTTC.

The chain links TRBV19 to TRBJ1-2; 7 bases map to TRBD1. V lost 3 bases and J lost 5; bases outside the gene matches: 3. Germline V gene lookup returns CDR1 LNHDA and CDR2 SQIVND (reference sequence). The CDR3 length is 13 residues. This CDR3 reads CASSIGTVYGYTF. The CDR3 DNA reads as TGTGCCAGTAGTATTGGGACAGTTTATGGCTACACCTTC.

Regarding this clonotype: This may be a read error, as it is one base from a much larger clone. V gene TRBV6-1 combines with J gene TRBJ1-1; D is unresolved. V gave up 6 bases and J gave up 0 bases, with 23 bases separating them. Per germline, CDR1 MNHNS and CDR2 SASEGT. The CDR3 length is 18 residues. The CDR3 protein is CASSDEAETGWMNTEAFF. The CDR3 region has the DNA TGTGCCAGCAGCGACGAGGCTGAGACGGGGTGGATGAACACTGAAGCTTTCTTT.

The chain recombines TRBV24-1 with TRBJ2-3; the D is unclear. The V end lost 3 bases, the J end lost 7 bases, and 13 bases lay between the germline ends. CDR1 is KGHDR, CDR2 SFDVKD, per germline. The length of the CDR3 is 14 residues. The CDR3 protein is CATSDMDGANTQYF. The CDR3 DNA reads TGTGCCACCAGTGATATGGACGGCGCAAATACGCAGTATTTT.